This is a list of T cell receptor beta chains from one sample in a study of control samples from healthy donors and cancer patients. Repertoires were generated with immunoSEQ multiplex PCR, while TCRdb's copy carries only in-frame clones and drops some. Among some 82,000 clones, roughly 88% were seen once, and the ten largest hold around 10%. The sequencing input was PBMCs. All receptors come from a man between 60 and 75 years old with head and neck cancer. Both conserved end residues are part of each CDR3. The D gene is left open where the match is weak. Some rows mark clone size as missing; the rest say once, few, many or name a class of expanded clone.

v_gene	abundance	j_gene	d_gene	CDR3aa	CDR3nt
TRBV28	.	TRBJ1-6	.	CASSPLKGSYNSPLHF	TGTGCCAGCAGTCCGCTTAAAGGCTCCTATAATTCACCCCTCCACTTT
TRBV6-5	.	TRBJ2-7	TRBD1	CATYRGRYEQYF	TGTGCCACCTACAGGGGGCGGTACGAGCAGTACTTC
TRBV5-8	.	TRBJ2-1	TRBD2	CASSLAGGEYNEQFF	TGTGCCAGCAGCTTGGCGGGAGGGGAGTACAATGAGCAGTTCTTC
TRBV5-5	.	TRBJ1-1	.	CASSLVGRGTEAFF	TGTGCCAGCAGCTTGGTGGGCAGGGGAACTGAAGCTTTCTTT
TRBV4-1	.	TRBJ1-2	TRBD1	CASSQEWTGFDGYTF	TGCGCCAGCAGCCAAGAGTGGACAGGGTTCGATGGCTACACCTTC
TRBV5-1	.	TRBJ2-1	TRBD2	CASSPPLAGGGNEQFF	TGCGCCAGCAGCCCTCCACTAGCGGGAGGAGGCAATGAGCAGTTCTTC
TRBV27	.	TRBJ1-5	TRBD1	CASSPLYPGRGRVQPQHF	TGTGCCAGCAGTCCATTATACCCCGGCAGGGGGCGGGTTCAGCCCCAGCATTTT
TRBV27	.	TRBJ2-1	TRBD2	CASRGTSGRNEQFF	TGTGCCAGCAGGGGGACTAGCGGGAGAAATGAGCAGTTCTTC
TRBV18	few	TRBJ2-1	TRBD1	CASSPQGQSSYNEQFF	TGTGCCAGCTCACCCCAGGGACAGAGCTCCTACAATGAGCAGTTCTTC
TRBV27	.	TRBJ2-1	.	CASSPRGLDHNEQFF	TGTGCCAGCAGTCCCCGAGGACTCGACCACAATGAGCAGTTCTTC
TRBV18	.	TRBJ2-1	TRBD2	CASSPGLAGGNEQFF	TGTGCCAGCTCCCCGGGACTAGCGGGAGGCAATGAGCAGTTCTTC
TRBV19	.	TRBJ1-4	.	CASSIVQGPLFF	TGTGCCAGTAGTATAGTTCAGGGGCCCCTGTTTTTT
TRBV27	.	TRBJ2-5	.	CASMASRLQETQYF	TGTGCCAGCATGGCCTCGCGGCTACAAGAGACCCAGTACTTC
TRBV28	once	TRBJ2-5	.	CASSFVGGGQETQYF	TGTGCCAGCAGTTTCGTCGGTGGTGGTCAAGAGACCCAGTACTTC
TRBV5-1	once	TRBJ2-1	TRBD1	CASSYTGAMTAKQFF	TGCGCCAGCAGCTACACAGGGGCTATGACGGCGAAGCAGTTCTTC
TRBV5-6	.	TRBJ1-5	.	CASSTQNNQPQHF	TGTGCCAGCAGTACGCAGAACAATCAGCCCCAGCATTTT
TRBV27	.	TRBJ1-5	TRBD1	CASSLGTGKYQPQHF	TGTGCCAGCAGTTTAGGGACAGGGAAATATCAGCCCCAGCATTTT
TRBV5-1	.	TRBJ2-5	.	CASSLAGREETQYF	TGCGCCAGCAGCTTGGCAGGCAGGGAGGAGACCCAGTACTTC
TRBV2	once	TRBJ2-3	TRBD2	CASSTRLAGSGKIRDTQYF	TGTGCCAGCAGTACCCGACTAGCGGGATCGGGTAAGATACGAGATACGCAGTATTTT
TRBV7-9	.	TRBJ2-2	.	CASSLSSPNTGELFF	TGTGCCAGCAGCTTATCCAGCCCGAACACCGGGGAGCTGTTTTTT
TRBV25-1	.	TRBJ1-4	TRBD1	CASSQNPGTGDEKLFF	TGTGCCAGCAGTCAAAACCCCGGGACAGGAGATGAAAAACTGTTTTTT
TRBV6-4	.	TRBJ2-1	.	CASSESAASTYNEQFF	TGTGCCAGCAGTGAGTCGGCGGCGTCGACCTACAATGAGCAGTTCTTC
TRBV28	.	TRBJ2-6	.	CATGGGAYGANVLTF	TGTGCCACAGGAGGGGGCGCTTACGGGGCCAACGTCCTGACTTTC
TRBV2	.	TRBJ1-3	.	CASSGGGSGNTIYF	TGTGCCAGCAGTGGCGGGGGCTCAGGAAACACCATATATTTT
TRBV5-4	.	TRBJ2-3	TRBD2	CASSSGLAGGDFIDTQYF	TGTGCCAGCAGCTCGGGACTAGCGGGAGGGGATTTCATAGATACGCAGTATTTT
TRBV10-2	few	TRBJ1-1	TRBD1	CASSYDRGNEAFF	TGCGCCAGCAGTTACGACAGGGGTAATGAAGCTTTCTTT
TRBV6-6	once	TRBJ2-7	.	CASSSSWGAHSYEQYF	TGTGCCAGCAGTTCCTCTTGGGGGGCCCACTCCTACGAGCAGTACTTC
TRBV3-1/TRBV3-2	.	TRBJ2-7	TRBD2	CASNPSASGSYEQYF	TGTGCCAGCAACCCTTCGGCTAGCGGCTCCTACGAGCAGTACTTC
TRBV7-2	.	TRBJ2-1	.	CASSLLGGAAYNEQFF	TGTGCCAGCAGCTTATTAGGAGGGGCGGCTTACAATGAGCAGTTCTTC
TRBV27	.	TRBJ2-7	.	CASSYDRTYEQYF	TGTGCCAGCAGTTATGACAGGACCTACGAGCAGTACTTC
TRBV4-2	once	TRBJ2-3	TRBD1	CASSQVGQGADTQYF	TGTGCCAGCAGCCAAGTGGGCCAGGGGGCTGATACGCAGTATTTT
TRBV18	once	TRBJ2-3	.	CASSPRATATDTQYF	TGTGCCAGCTCACCAAGGGCGACGGCCACAGATACGCAGTATTTT
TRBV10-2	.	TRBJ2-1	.	CASSESAYEQFF	TGCGCCAGCAGTGAGTCGGCGTATGAGCAGTTCTTC
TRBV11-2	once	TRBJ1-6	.	CASSLEGLEGGHSPLHF	TGTGCCAGCAGCTTAGAAGGTTTAGAGGGGGGACATTCACCCCTCCACTTT
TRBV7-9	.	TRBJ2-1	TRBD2	CASSMTAGGYNEQFF	TGTGCCAGCAGCATGACGGCGGGAGGTTACAATGAGCAGTTCTTC
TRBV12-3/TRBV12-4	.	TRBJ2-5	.	CASSPSLKGTQYF	TGTGCCAGCAGCCCCTCTTTGAAGGGGACCCAGTACTTC
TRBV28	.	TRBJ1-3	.	CASSSTPGIAGNTIYF	TGTGCCAGCAGTTCGACCCCCGGGATCGCTGGAAACACCATATATTTT
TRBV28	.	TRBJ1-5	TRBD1	CASRKTGKKRQPQHF	TGTGCCAGCAGAAAGACAGGGAAAAAACGGCAGCCCCAGCATTTT
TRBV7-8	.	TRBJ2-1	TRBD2	CASSLLPPSGITYNEQFF	TGTGCCAGCAGCTTACTACCCCCTAGCGGGATCACCTACAATGAGCAGTTCTTC
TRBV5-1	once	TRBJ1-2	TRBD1	CASSFTGTGAIVYGYTF	TGCGCCAGCAGCTTTACCGGGACAGGGGCCATTGTCTATGGCTACACCTTC
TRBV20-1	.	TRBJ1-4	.	CSASGGPQEKLFF	TGCAGTGCTAGTGGGGGACCGCAAGAAAAACTGTTTTTT
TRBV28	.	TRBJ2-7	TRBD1	CASMGQGANEQYF	TGTGCCAGCATGGGACAGGGGGCGAACGAGCAGTACTTC
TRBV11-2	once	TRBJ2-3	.	CASSPLGGRTSTDTQYF	TGTGCCAGCAGCCCCCTAGGGGGGAGGACTAGCACAGATACGCAGTATTTT
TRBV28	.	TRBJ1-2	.	CASSLGQYGYTF	TGTGCCAGCAGTCTCGGACAGTATGGCTACACCTTC
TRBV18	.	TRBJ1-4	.	CASSPPSVPGKLFF	TGTGCCAGCTCACCACCGTCAGTGCCGGGAAAACTGTTTTTT
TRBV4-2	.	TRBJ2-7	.	CASSQAFISSYEQYF	TGTGCCAGCAGCCAAGCGTTTATCTCTTCCTACGAGCAGTACTTC
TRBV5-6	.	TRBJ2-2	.	CASSLDDRLNTGELFF	TGTGCCAGCAGCTTGGACGACAGACTGAACACCGGGGAGCTGTTTTTT
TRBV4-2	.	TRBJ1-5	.	CASSHSMGGRNQPQHF	TGTGCCAGCAGCCACTCAATGGGGGGCCGCAATCAGCCCCAGCATTTT
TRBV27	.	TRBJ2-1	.	CASSLSGILEQFF	TGTGCCAGCAGTTTGTCAGGGATACTTGAGCAGTTCTTC
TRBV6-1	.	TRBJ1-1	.	CASSERRGGEAFF	TGTGCCAGCAGTGAAAGAAGGGGGGGAGAAGCTTTCTTT
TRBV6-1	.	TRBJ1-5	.	CASSEGQVRDQPQHF	TGTGCCAGCAGTGAAGGGCAGGTGCGGGATCAGCCCCAGCATTTT
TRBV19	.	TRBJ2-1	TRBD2	CASSATTSGRGNEQFF	TGTGCCAGTAGTGCGACGACTAGCGGGAGAGGCAATGAGCAGTTCTTC
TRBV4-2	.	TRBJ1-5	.	CASSQVGEVNQPQHF	TGTGCCAGCAGCCAAGTAGGGGAGGTAAATCAGCCCCAGCATTTT